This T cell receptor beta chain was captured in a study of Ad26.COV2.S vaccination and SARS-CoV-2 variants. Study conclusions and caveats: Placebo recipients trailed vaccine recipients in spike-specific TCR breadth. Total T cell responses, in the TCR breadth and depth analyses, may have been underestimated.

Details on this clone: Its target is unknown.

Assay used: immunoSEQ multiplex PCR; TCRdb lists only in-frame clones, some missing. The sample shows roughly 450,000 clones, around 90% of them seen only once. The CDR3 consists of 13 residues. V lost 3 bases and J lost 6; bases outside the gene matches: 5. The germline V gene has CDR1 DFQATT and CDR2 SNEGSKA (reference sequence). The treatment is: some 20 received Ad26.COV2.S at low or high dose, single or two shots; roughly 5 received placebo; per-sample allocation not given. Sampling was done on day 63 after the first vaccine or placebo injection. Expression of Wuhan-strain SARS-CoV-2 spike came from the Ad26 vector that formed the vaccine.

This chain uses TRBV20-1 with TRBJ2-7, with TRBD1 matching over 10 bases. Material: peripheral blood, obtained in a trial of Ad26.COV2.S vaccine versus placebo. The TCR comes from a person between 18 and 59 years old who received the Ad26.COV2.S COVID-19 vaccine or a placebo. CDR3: CSASPGTGAEQYF. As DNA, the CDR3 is TGCAGTGCTAGTCCCGGGACAGGGGCCGAGCAGTACTTC.